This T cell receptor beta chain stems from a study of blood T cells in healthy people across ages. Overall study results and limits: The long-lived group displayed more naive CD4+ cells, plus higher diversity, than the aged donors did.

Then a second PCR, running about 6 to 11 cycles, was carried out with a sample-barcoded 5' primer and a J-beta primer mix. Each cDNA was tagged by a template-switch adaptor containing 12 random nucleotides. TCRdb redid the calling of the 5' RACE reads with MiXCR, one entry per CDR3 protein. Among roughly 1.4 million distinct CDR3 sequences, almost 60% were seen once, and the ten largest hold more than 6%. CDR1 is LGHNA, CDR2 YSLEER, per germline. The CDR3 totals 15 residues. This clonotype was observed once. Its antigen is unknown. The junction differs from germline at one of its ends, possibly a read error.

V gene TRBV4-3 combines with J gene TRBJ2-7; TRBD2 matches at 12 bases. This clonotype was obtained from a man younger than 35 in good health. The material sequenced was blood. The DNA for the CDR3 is TGCGCCAGCTGCCAAGGACTAGCGGGGAACTACGAGCAGTACTTC. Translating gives CASCQGLAGNYEQYF.